The 28 T cell receptor beta chains presented below share a single source sample, sequenced in a study of T-cell reconstitution after alpha-beta-depleted transplantation in children. Library preparation (for TCRbeta) was performed with unique molecular identifiers. TCRdb re-analysed the PCR reads in MiXCR, keeping a single row per CDR3 protein. The sample includes 440,000 or so distinct CDR3 sequences, approximately 11% of them seen just once. The sample in question was PBMCs from the stem cell graft donor, obtained from the stem cell graft. All receptors derive from a human donor who donated a stem cell graft to a child with acute myeloid leukemia.

This clonotype was picked up a small number of times. Germline and junction disagree at one end, which may indicate a read error. In DNA form, the CDR3 reads TGTGCCAGCACCTTAGCCCCCACAGATACGCAGTATTTT. Translating gives CASTLAPTDTQYF. The chain couples TRBV11-2 to TRBJ2-3; no firm D call. Germline loops: CDR1 SGHAT, CDR2 FQNNGV. CDR3 length: 13 residues. The whole variable domain, remainder taken from reference TRBV11-2 and TRBJ2-3, is EAGVAQSPRYKIIEKRQSVAFWCNPISGHATLYWYQQILGQGPKLLIQFQNNGVVDDSQLPKDRFSAERLKGVDSTLKIQPAKLEDSAVYLCASTLAPTDTQYFGPGTRLTVL.

This clonotype was recorded at least ten times. The chain joins TRBV4-2 to TRBJ2-3; 8 bases align to TRBD1. This CDR3 comprises 16 residues. V was clipped by 4 bases and J by 2 bases; unmatched bases: 8. The germline CDR1 and CDR2 sequences are LGHNA and YNFKEQ. The CDR3 nucleotides read TGTGCCAGCAGCCGCGATGGACAGGGTGTCACAGATACGCAGTATTTT. Translating it yields CASSRDGQGVTDTQYF.

This clonotype showed up just a few times. The chain recombines TRBV4-2 with TRBJ2-4, with a weak D call TRBD1 (6 bases). Germline CDR1 LGHNA, CDR2 YNFKEQ. This CDR3 is built from 17 residues. Trimming pared 0 bases from V and 0 bases from J, leaving 12 bases between. CDR3 in amino acids: CASSQDSGQLAKNIQYF. Here the CDR3 DNA reads TGTGCCAGCAGCCAAGATTCGGGACAACTAGCCAAAAACATTCAGTACTTC.

This clonotype was observed a few times. CDR3 DNA sequence: TGTGCCAGCACTACGACAGGGGGCCTGAACACCATATATTTT. Translation gives CASTTTGGLNTIYF. J is TRBJ1-3 and V is TRBV12-3 or TRBV12-4; 10 nucleotides agree with TRBD1. V trimming: 7 bases; J trimming: 7 bases; junction bases outside the gene matches: 7. The CDR3 extends over 14 amino acids.

The chain carries TRBV6-5 and TRBJ1-6; D gene ambiguous. The CDR3 sequence is 14 residues long. V was cut by 0 bases and J by 8 bases, with 8 bases left in between. Germline assignment: CDR1 MNHEY and CDR2 SVGAGI. This CDR3 reads CASSYSVLDSPLHF. CDR3 DNA sequence: TGTGCCAGCAGTTACTCGGTGCTGGATTCACCCCTCCACTTT.

V and J are TRBV7-2 and TRBJ2-2, with 9 bases identical to TRBD1. The CDR3 totals 16 residues. V shed 5 bases and J 4 bases; nucleotides not matched to a gene: 8. The V gene's germline CDR1 is SGHTA and CDR2 FQGNSA. CDR3 in amino acids: CASSTQGALGTGELFF. The CDR3 DNA follows: TGTGCCAGCAGCACACAGGGGGCGCTTGGCACCGGGGAGCTGTTTTTT.

There are many counts of this clonotype. The rearrangement uses TRBV4-3 and TRBJ1-5; the D gene is possibly TRBD1 (5 bases). In germline, CDR1 is LGHNA, CDR2 YSLEER. The CDR3 contains 16 residues. Trimming cost V 4 bases and J 5 bases, with 18 bases left between them. In DNA form, the CDR3 reads TGCGCCAGCAGCCCGGCTCTAGGACACTGGGATCAGCCCCAGCATTTT. Translating it yields CASSPALGHWDQPQHF.

This chain connects TRBV12-3 or TRBV12-4 to TRBJ2-1, with D possibly matching TRBD2 (5 bases). There are 13 residues in the CDR3. Trimming took off 6 bases at V and 9 bases at J, with 15 bases between the two ends. CDR3 sequence (DNA): TGTGCCAGCAGACCCCCCGGGGTGGTTGAGCAGTTCTTC. Encoded protein: CASRPPGVVEQFF.

This clonotype was observed many times. The V and J genes are TRBV7-2 and TRBJ2-5, with TRBD1 identical over 7 bases. This CDR3 is 15 amino acids long. V dropped 5 bases and J dropped 4; count of bases not matched to a gene: 10. The V gene's germline CDR1 is SGHTA and CDR2 FQGNSA. CDR3 coding DNA: TGTGCCAGCAGCCGCAGACAGGGCCGAGCAGAGACCCAGTACTTC. Amino acids: CASSRRQGRAETQYF.

The CDR3 bases are TGTGCCAGCTCACCGGACAGGGGTTCGGAGACCCAGTACTTC. Residues: CASSPDRGSETQYF. The chain combines TRBV18 with TRBJ2-5; 9 bases line up with TRBD1. V was pared by 3 bases and J by 5 bases, with 4 bases of the junction left unmatched. The germline V gene has CDR1 KGHSH and CDR2 LQKENI. This CDR3 contains 14 residues.

The DNA of the CDR3 is TGTGCCAGCAGCCCGTGGACAGTCCTCTCCTACGAGCAGTACTTC. This codes for CASSPWTVLSYEQYF. This chain connects TRBV7-2 to TRBJ2-7; D might be TRBD1 (6 bases). The CDR3 covers 15 residues. The germline V and J ends were trimmed by 5 bases and 0 bases, with 14 bases remaining between them. Germline values: CDR1 SGHTA, CDR2 FQGNSA.

This chain connects TRBV5-1 to TRBJ2-7; possibly TRBD2 for D (6 bases). CDR3 length equals 15 residues. Germline CDR1 is SGHRS and CDR2 is YFSETQ. V shed 4 bases and J shed 4 bases, with 18 bases lying between them. CDR3 bases: TGCGCCAGCAGCGGCGGGACGGCAATAGTTTACGAGCAGTACTTC. Amino acids: CASSGGTAIVYEQYF.

This clonotype has at least ten counts. The chain links TRBV5-5 to TRBJ2-2; 7 bases line up with TRBD1. CDR1 is SGHKS, CDR2 YYEKEE, per germline (reference sequence). Trimming cost V 1 base and J 4 bases; bases outside gene matches: 4. The CDR3 sequence is 15 residues long. CDR3 in DNA: TGTGCCAGCAGCTTGTCGGGACAGAGCACCGGGGAGCTGTTTTTT. Amino acids: CASSLSGQSTGELFF.

This clonotype came up a few times. The gene calls are TRBV2 and TRBJ2-7; 16 nucleotides agree with TRBD2. Germline values: CDR1 SNHLY, CDR2 FYNNEI. This CDR3 spans 16 amino acids. With V trimmed by 8 bases and J by 1 base, 5 bases remained unmatched. CDR3 sequence (DNA): TGTGCCAGCGAAGTGGGACTAGCGGGAGGGTCCTACGAGCAGTACTTC. The encoded protein is CASEVGLAGGSYEQYF.

The rearrangement links TRBV7-8 to TRBJ1-6; no reliable D call. V lost 2 bases to trimming and J lost 8 bases, with 10 bases between them. This CDR3 spans 14 amino acids. Germline V gives CDR1 SGHVS, CDR2 FQNEAQ. The CDR3 here is CASSLSSDYSPLHF. As DNA, the CDR3 is TGTGCCAGCAGCTTATCCAGCGATTATTCACCCCTCCACTTT.

This chain connects TRBV27 to TRBJ2-7, with 8 bases lining up with TRBD2. V shed 6 bases, J shed 4 bases, and the junction held 5 bases outside the gene matches. From germline, CDR1 is MNHEY and CDR2 SMNVEV (reference sequence). The CDR3 runs 13 residues. The CDR3 nucleotides are TGTGCCAGCAGCAGACTAGCGAAATACGAGCAGTACTTC. Translating gives CASSRLAKYEQYF.

The V gene is TRBV9, the J gene TRBJ1-1; TRBD1 matches at 8 bases. With 3 bases clipped from V and 10 bases from J, the junction kept 32 bases outside the gene matches. This CDR3 is 21 amino acids long. CDR1 SGDLS and CDR2 YYNGEE come from the germline V gene. The CDR3 bases are TGTGCCAGCAGCGCACCCCCGGGGGGAGGGCAGGGGGCGTCGATCTCCCCTGGAGCTTTCTTT. This gives the protein CASSAPPGGGQGASISPGAFF.

This clonotype showed up just a few times. This sequence joins TRBV29-1 and TRBJ2-5; D ambiguous. The V gene's germline CDR1 is SQVTM and CDR2 ANQGSEA. The CDR3 is made up of 12 amino acids. Trimming removed 7 bases at V and 5 bases at J, with 14 bases between. For the CDR3, the DNA is TGCAGCGCCGATGGAACTGGGGAGACCCAGTACTTC. It is translated as CSADGTGETQYF.

This clonotype was observed a few times. V gene TRBV20-1 combines with J gene TRBJ1-1; 9 nucleotides line up with TRBD1. The length of the CDR3 is 13 residues. Losses at the gene ends were 0 bases for V and 11 bases for J; bases not matched to a gene: 7. Looked up from germline, CDR1 is DFQATT and CDR2 is SNEGSKA (reference sequence). The CDR3 sequence is CSARDYRGLEAFF. The CDR3 DNA is TGCAGTGCTAGAGATTACAGGGGGCTTGAGGCTTTCTTT.

This clonotype occurred a few times. The chain links TRBV4-1 to TRBJ2-3; 8 bases agree with TRBD1. The CDR3 contains 15 residues. Trimming took 1 base from V and 6 from J; bases not matched to a gene: 6. Looked up from germline, CDR1 is MGHRA and CDR2 is YSYEKL. Here the CDR3 reads CASSQAPGGDDTQYF. The CDR3 nucleotides read TGCGCCAGCAGCCAAGCCCCAGGGGGCGACGATACGCAGTATTTT.

The chain couples TRBV19 to TRBJ1-2, with 9 bases fitting TRBD1. This CDR3 region has 14 residues. Germline lookup yields CDR1 LNHDA and CDR2 SQIVND (reference sequence). J was trimmed by 6 bases and V by 4 bases; bases with no gene match: 6. As DNA, the CDR3 is TGTGCCAGTAGTAACAGGGGGCGCTGGGATGGCTACACCTTC. This sequence encodes CASSNRGRWDGYTF.

J is TRBJ1-5 and V is TRBV6-5, with D tentatively TRBD1 (5 bases). The CDR3 runs 17 residues. V shed 2 bases and J shed 2 bases, with 16 bases lying between them. Germline lookup yields CDR1 MNHEY and CDR2 SVGAGI. CDR3 sequence (DNA): TGTGCCAGCAGTTACAGGCCGGGGGGGTCCCGCAATCAGCCCCAGCATTTT. This gives the protein CASSYRPGGSRNQPQHF.

This clonotype was seen only a few times. The rearrangement uses TRBV5-1 and TRBJ2-7; TRBD2 matches at 8 bases. Germline CDR1 SGHRS, CDR2 YFSETQ. V was pared by 3 bases and J by 1 base, with 3 bases of the junction left unmatched. CDR3 length: 14 residues. CDR3 sequence (DNA): TGCGCCAGCAGCTCAGCTAGCGGGTCCTACGAGCAGTACGTC. It codes for CASSSASGSYEQYV.

Only a few counts were recorded for this clonotype. The chain joins TRBV7-2 to TRBJ2-3; D unresolved. This CDR3 is 15 amino acids long. Germline V gives CDR1 SGHTA, CDR2 FQGNSA. Trimming removed 3 bases at V and 4 bases at J, with 14 bases between. CDR3 sequence (DNA): TGTGCCAGCAGCTTCACAGAGTGGGTTGCAGATACGCAGTATTTT. This sequence encodes CASSFTEWVADTQYF.

This clonotype was observed many times. The rearrangement links TRBV25-1 to TRBJ1-1; 8 bases fit TRBD1. The CDR3 is made up of 15 amino acids. With 4 bases clipped from V and 2 bases from J, the junction kept 6 bases outside the gene matches. CDR1 is MGHDK and CDR2 is SYGVNS in the germline V gene. As DNA, the CDR3 is TGTGCCAGCAGTGTAGCAGGGGGCAAAAACACTGAAGCTTTCTTT. Its translation: CASSVAGGKNTEAFF.

CDR3 nucleotides: TGTGCCAGCAGTGAACAGGGGTTTTCCTACGAGCAGTACGTC. Its protein product is CASSEQGFSYEQYV. The genes are TRBV6-1 and TRBJ2-7, with D possibly TRBD1 on 6 matching bases. The CDR3 runs 14 residues. Germline V gene data show CDR1 as MNHNS and CDR2 as SASEGT. Trimming cost V 2 bases and J 1 base, with 9 bases left between them.

This chain links TRBV19 with TRBJ2-3; TRBD2 aligns across 7 bases. This CDR3 has 14 residues. The germline CDR1 and CDR2 sequences are LNHDA and SQIVND (reference sequence). Trimming took 3 bases from V and 6 from J; bases not matched to a gene: 6. CDR3 protein: CASSIGPAGDTQYF. DNA for the CDR3: TGTGCCAGTAGTATCGGCCCAGCGGGGGATACGCAGTATTTT.

The chain carries TRBV20-1 and TRBJ1-4; D uncertain. Trimming pared 6 bases from V and 8 bases from J, leaving 16 bases between. This CDR3 region has 13 residues. Germline-derived CDR1 and CDR2 are DFQATT and SNEGSKA (reference sequence). The CDR3 DNA reads TGCAGTGCCCCGGGCCCCATGGAGGAAAAACTGTTTTTT. Protein: CSAPGPMEEKLFF.